The sample holds a few counts of the clone carrying this T cell receptor (beta chain). Sequencing was performed with immunoSEQ multiplex PCR; in TCRdb, only in-frame clones are kept and a portion is missing. The data contain 650,000 to 800,000 clones, over 55% of them seen just once; the ten biggest clones take up around 1.7%. Germline V gene sequence: CDR1 SGHRS, CDR2 YFSETQ. V was shortened by 4 bases and J by 5 bases, with 16 bases between the two germline ends. CDR3 length: 15 residues. These data originate in a study of shared clonotypes between healthy human individuals. All of the donors resided in Nashville, Tennessee, and each was a Caucasian adult.

This clonotype was obtained from a woman aged 25 to 45 in good health. Source material: memory CD4+ T cells sorted from blood. Subset indicated: CD45RA-negative fraction. The rearrangement links TRBV5-1 to TRBJ1-5; maybe TRBD1 (5 bases). The DNA of the CDR3 is TGCGCCAGCAGCCCCGCAGGGTCGAGGGATCAGCCCCAGCATTTT. This gives the protein CASSPAGSRDQPQHF.